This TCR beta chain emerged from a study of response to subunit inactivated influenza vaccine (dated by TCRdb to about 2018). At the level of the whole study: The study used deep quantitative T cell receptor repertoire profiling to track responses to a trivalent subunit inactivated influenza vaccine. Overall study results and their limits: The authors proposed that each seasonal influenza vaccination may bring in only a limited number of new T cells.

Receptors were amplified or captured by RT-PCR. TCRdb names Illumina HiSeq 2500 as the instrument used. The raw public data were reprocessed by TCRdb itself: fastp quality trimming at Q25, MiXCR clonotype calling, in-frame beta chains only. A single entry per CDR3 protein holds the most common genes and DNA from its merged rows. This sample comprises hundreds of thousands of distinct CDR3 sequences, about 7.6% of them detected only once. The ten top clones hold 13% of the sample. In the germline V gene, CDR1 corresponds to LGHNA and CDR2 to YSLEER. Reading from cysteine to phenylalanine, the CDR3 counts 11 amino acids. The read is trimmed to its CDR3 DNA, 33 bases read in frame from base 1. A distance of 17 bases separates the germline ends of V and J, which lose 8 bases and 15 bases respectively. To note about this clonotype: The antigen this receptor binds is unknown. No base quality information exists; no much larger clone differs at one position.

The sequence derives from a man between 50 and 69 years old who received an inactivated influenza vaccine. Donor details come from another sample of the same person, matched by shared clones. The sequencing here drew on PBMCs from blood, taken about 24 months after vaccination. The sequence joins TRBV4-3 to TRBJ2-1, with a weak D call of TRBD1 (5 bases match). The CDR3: CASGRAGFLFF. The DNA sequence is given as TGCGCCAGCGGCCGAGCAGGGTTCTTGTTCTTC.